The rows below give T cell receptor beta chains drawn from one sample of a study of shared clonotypes between healthy human individuals. Assay: immunoSEQ multiplex PCR; the TCRdb copy retains only in-frame clones and omits some. In the table there are about 490,000 clones, around 73% of which are singletons. The specimen was PBMCs. These receptors were collected from a woman in her forties in good health. Some clones in this sample may be carry-over from other donors' samples. The CDR3 runs from the conserved cysteine through the conserved F or W. D genes are given only for firm matches. For some rows the clone size is stated as once, few or many, or as a class when expanded; others skip it.

clone size: NA; J gene: TRBJ2-7; V gene: TRBV7-3; D gene: TRBD1; CDR3 DNA: TGTGCCAGCAGCTGGGACAGGGGGCACGAGCAGTACTTC; CDR3 protein: CASSWDRGHEQYF
clone size: NA; J gene: TRBJ2-1; V gene: TRBV18; D gene: TRBD2; CDR3 DNA: TGTGCCAGCTCACCCCTTGCGGGAGATGGCAATGAGCAGTTCTTC; CDR3 protein: CASSPLAGDGNEQFF
clone size: NA; J gene: TRBJ2-7; V gene: TRBV27; D gene: NA; CDR3 DNA: TGTGCCAGCAGTTTATCGGGGGGCTCCTACGAGCAGTACTTC; CDR3 protein: CASSLSGGSYEQYF
clone size: NA; J gene: TRBJ1-1; V gene: TRBV1; D gene: NA; CDR3 DNA: TGCACCAGCAGCCAAGAGCAGGGGCCGAACACTGAAGCTTTCTTT; CDR3 protein: CTSSQEQGPNTEAFF
clone size: NA; J gene: TRBJ1-1; V gene: TRBV19; D gene: TRBD1; CDR3 DNA: TGTGCTAGTAGTCCCCGATCGGGACAGGTGGGGAGGAATGAAGCTTTCTTT; CDR3 protein: CASSPRSGQVGRNEAFF
clone size: NA; J gene: TRBJ2-3; V gene: TRBV19; D gene: TRBD2; CDR3 DNA: TGTGCCAGTAGCTCACTCTCCGGGACTAGCGGGAGTATAGATACGCAGTATTTT; CDR3 protein: CASSSLSGTSGSIDTQYF
clone size: NA; J gene: TRBJ1-3; V gene: TRBV7-9; D gene: TRBD1; CDR3 DNA: TGTGCCAGCAGCTTATACCGGAGGGGCCCAGGGGGCACCATATATTTT; CDR3 protein: CASSLYRRGPGGTIYF
clone size: NA; J gene: TRBJ2-1; V gene: TRBV29-1; D gene: NA; CDR3 DNA: TGCAGCGTTGGGCTAGGGGTGAATGAGCAGTTCTTC; CDR3 protein: CSVGLGVNEQFF
clone size: NA; J gene: TRBJ2-3; V gene: TRBV5-1; D gene: NA; CDR3 DNA: TGCGCCAGCAGACCCGAGGTCAGCACAGATACGCAGTATTTT; CDR3 protein: CASRPEVSTDTQYF
clone size: NA; J gene: TRBJ2-7; V gene: TRBV4-3; D gene: TRBD2; CDR3 DNA: TGCGCCAGCAGCCGCTCTCTAGCGGGAGGGCCGTACGAGCAGTACTTC; CDR3 protein: CASSRSLAGGPYEQYF
clone size: NA; J gene: TRBJ1-1; V gene: TRBV5-1; D gene: NA; CDR3 DNA: TGCGCCAGCAGCTTGGCCCCGACCTCTGGGACTGAAGCTTTCTTT; CDR3 protein: CASSLAPTSGTEAFF
clone size: NA; J gene: TRBJ2-2; V gene: TRBV4-1; D gene: NA; CDR3 DNA: TGCGCCAGCAGCCCGGGACCCATGGTCACCGGGGAGCTGTTTTTT; CDR3 protein: CASSPGPMVTGELFF
clone size: NA; J gene: TRBJ2-5; V gene: TRBV6-1; D gene: NA; CDR3 DNA: TGTGCCAGCAGTGAAATGCCGGGACGGCCTTACCTGACCCAGTACTTC; CDR3 protein: CASSEMPGRPYLTQYF
clone size: once; J gene: TRBJ2-5; V gene: TRBV5-1; D gene: NA; CDR3 DNA: TGCGCCAGCAGCTTAACCCCTGATGAGACCCAGTACTTC; CDR3 protein: CASSLTPDETQYF
clone size: NA; J gene: TRBJ2-3; V gene: TRBV28; D gene: TRBD1; CDR3 DNA: TGTGCCAGCAGTCTCGGACAGGGCCGCACAGATACGCAGTATTTT; CDR3 protein: CASSLGQGRTDTQYF
clone size: NA; J gene: TRBJ1-2; V gene: TRBV5-1; D gene: TRBD1; CDR3 DNA: TGCGCCAGCAGCGGACAGGGCCCCTACTCGGGCTACACCTTC; CDR3 protein: CASSGQGPYSGYTF
clone size: NA; J gene: TRBJ2-5; V gene: TRBV19; D gene: TRBD2; CDR3 DNA: TGTGCCAGTAGTGTCGGGACTAGCGCTCAAGAGACCCAGTACTTC; CDR3 protein: CASSVGTSAQETQYF
clone size: NA; J gene: TRBJ2-7; V gene: TRBV27; D gene: TRBD2; CDR3 DNA: TGTGCCAGCAGTCCCCTAGCGGGAGCCCCCTACGAGCAGTACTTC; CDR3 protein: CASSPLAGAPYEQYF
clone size: NA; J gene: TRBJ2-7; V gene: TRBV2; D gene: NA; CDR3 DNA: TGTGCCAGCAGGGACGGCGCTTCCTACGAGCAGTACTTC; CDR3 protein: CASRDGASYEQYF
clone size: NA; J gene: TRBJ2-2; V gene: TRBV27; D gene: TRBD1; CDR3 DNA: TGTGCCAGCAGTTTAGGACAGGGGACCGGGGAGCTGTTTTTT; CDR3 protein: CASSLGQGTGELFF
clone size: few; J gene: TRBJ1-1; V gene: TRBV30; D gene: NA; CDR3 DNA: TGTGCCTGGGATAGGGTTCATGAAGCTTTCTTT; CDR3 protein: CAWDRVHEAFF
clone size: few; J gene: TRBJ2-1; V gene: TRBV7-9; D gene: NA; CDR3 DNA: TGTGCCAGCAGCTTAGCTGCGGGAAGGGGGAATGAGCAGTTCTTC; CDR3 protein: CASSLAAGRGNEQFF
clone size: NA; J gene: TRBJ1-6; V gene: TRBV9; D gene: NA; CDR3 DNA: TGTGCCAGCAGCGTAGGCCCGGGTATCCTCTCACCCCTCCACTTT; CDR3 protein: CASSVGPGILSPLHF
clone size: NA; J gene: TRBJ1-3; V gene: TRBV9; D gene: NA; CDR3 DNA: TGTGCCAGCAGCGTAGGCCAGGGGCTGGGGAACACCATATATTTT; CDR3 protein: CASSVGQGLGNTIYF
clone size: NA; J gene: TRBJ2-5; V gene: TRBV10-1; D gene: NA; CDR3 DNA: TGCGCCAGCAGTGAACCCCTCCAAGAGACCCAGTACTTC; CDR3 protein: CASSEPLQETQYF
clone size: few; J gene: TRBJ2-7; V gene: TRBV19; D gene: NA; CDR3 DNA: TGTGCCAGTAGTATAGTTGAGGGAGAGGCGGAGCAGTACTTC; CDR3 protein: CASSIVEGEAEQYF
clone size: NA; J gene: TRBJ2-3; V gene: TRBV7-9; D gene: NA; CDR3 DNA: TGTGCCAGCAGCACTAGTGGGAGCGGCACAGATACGCAGTATTTT; CDR3 protein: CASSTSGSGTDTQYF
clone size: NA; J gene: TRBJ1-1; V gene: TRBV6-1; D gene: NA; CDR3 DNA: TGTGCCAGCAGTGAAGCTTTGTCGAGGGCGGAGAGTACTGAAGCTTTCTTT; CDR3 protein: CASSEALSRAESTEAFF
clone size: NA; J gene: TRBJ1-3; V gene: TRBV7-8; D gene: NA; CDR3 DNA: TGTGCCAGCAGCTCCCTCGGCGGTAGGTGGCCTGGAAACACCATATATTTT; CDR3 protein: CASSSLGGRWPGNTIYF
clone size: NA; J gene: TRBJ2-2; V gene: TRBV2; D gene: NA; CDR3 DNA: TGTGCCAGCAGTGTGATCGGGGAGCTGTTTTTT; CDR3 protein: CASSVIGELFF
clone size: once; J gene: TRBJ2-7; V gene: TRBV7-3; D gene: NA; CDR3 DNA: TGTGCCAGCAGCTTATCGGCCCATGGCTTC; CDR3 protein: CASSLSAHGF
clone size: NA; J gene: TRBJ1-1; V gene: TRBV11-3; D gene: NA; CDR3 DNA: TGTGCCAGCAGCGTCAATTCCACCGTCGCAGGGGCCGATTCGGACACTGAAGCTTTCTTT; CDR3 protein: CASSVNSTVAGADSDTEAFF
clone size: NA; J gene: TRBJ2-4; V gene: TRBV28; D gene: TRBD2; CDR3 DNA: TGTGCCAGCAGTTGGACTAGCGGGAGGGCGGGGGGAAACATTCAGTACTTC; CDR3 protein: CASSWTSGRAGGNIQYF
clone size: many; J gene: TRBJ2-2; V gene: TRBV5-4; D gene: TRBD2; CDR3 DNA: TGTGCCAGCAGCCCACGAGGCGGGAGGATGGTCGGGGAGCTGTTTTTT; CDR3 protein: CASSPRGGRMVGELFF
clone size: NA; J gene: TRBJ2-7; V gene: TRBV14; D gene: NA; CDR3 DNA: TGTGCCAGCAGCCTATCCTACGAGCAGTACTTC; CDR3 protein: CASSLSYEQYF
clone size: NA; J gene: TRBJ2-1; V gene: TRBV6-1; D gene: NA; CDR3 DNA: TGTGCCAGCAGTTACAATGAGCAGTTCTTC; CDR3 protein: CASSYNEQFF